This TCR beta chain was observed in a study of blood T cell repertoires in COVID-19. Sequencing was performed with immunoSEQ multiplex PCR; in TCRdb, only in-frame clones are kept and a portion is missing. This sample has around 84,000 clones, with approximately 86% found just once. Source material: peripheral blood. The source of this sequence is an older man with active or convalescent COVID-19.

The CDR3 loop is CASSTTGGQTRTYEQYV. For the CDR3, the DNA is TGTGCCAGCAGCACGACAGGGGGCCAAACGAGAACCTACGAGCAGTACGTC. The chain links TRBV7-8 to TRBJ2-7; TRBD1 matches at 10 bases. Germline V CDR1 and CDR2: SGHVS, FQNEAQ. The V and J ends lost 5 bases and 2 bases, in that order; junction bases with no gene match: 12. The CDR3 is 17 amino acids.